A single sample gave rise to the 7 T cell receptor beta chains below, sequenced in a study of naive and memory T cell subsets. The beta constant-region primer was an equimolar mix of two oligonucleotides covering TRBC1 and TRBC2. TCRdb recomputed calls from the UMI-ligation and nested PCR reads with MiXCR, one row per CDR3 protein. Of 140,000 to 150,000 distinct CDR3 sequences in the sample, 17% are singletons; the top ten hold around 0.14%. Sequenced sample: naive CD4+ T cells from blood. These receptor sequences come from a human donor in good health.

Only a few counts were recorded for this clonotype. This chain uses TRBV2 with TRBJ1-5, with a tentative D call TRBD1 (5 bases). V dropped 6 bases and J dropped 7 bases, with 19 bases sitting between them. CDR1 is SNHLY and CDR2 is FYNNEI in the germline V gene. The CDR3 runs 15 residues. Here the CDR3 reads CASSPSRDRGQPQHF. As DNA, the CDR3 is TGTGCCAGCAGCCCTAGCCGGGACCGCGGGCAGCCCCAGCATTTT.

This clonotype has a handful of counts. The rearrangement links TRBV5-5 to TRBJ2-3; 8 bases fit TRBD2. This CDR3 contains 17 residues. The V segment lost 4 bases and the J segment 6 bases; nucleotides outside the gene matches: 16. CDR1 and CDR2 (germline): SGHKS, YYEKEE (reference sequence). CDR3 coding DNA: TGTGCCAGCAGCAAACCCCTAGCGGGCGGGAGTCGGGATACGCAGTATTTT. Translation: CASSKPLAGGSRDTQYF.

This clonotype has more than one count but fewer than ten. The chain carries TRBV28 and TRBJ2-7; 8 positions match TRBD1. This CDR3 is 13 amino acids long. The germline V gene has CDR1 MDHEN and CDR2 SYDVKM. Unmatched junction bases numbered 5, after V lost 7 bases and J lost 3 bases. CDR3 nucleotides: TGTGCCAGCACAATCGGGACAGGCTACGAGCAGTACTTC. It yields the protein CASTIGTGYEQYF.

This clonotype was seen only a few times. The rearrangement links TRBV7-2 to TRBJ2-3; TRBD2 is a possible D gene (6 bases). V was shortened by 2 bases and J by 2 bases, with 11 bases between the two germline ends. The length of the CDR3 is 15 residues. Germline V CDR1 and CDR2: SGHTA, FQGNSA. As DNA, the CDR3 is TGTGCCAGCAGCTTAAGGCGGGGTTCCACAGATACGCAGTATTTT. Amino acid sequence: CASSLRRGSTDTQYF.

In its sample, this clonotype was seen a few times. The rearrangement joins TRBV29-1 to TRBJ1-1, with a weak D call TRBD1 (6 bases). V shed 4 bases and J shed 7 bases, with 22 bases lying between them. The CDR3 extends over 15 amino acids. In germline, CDR1 is SQVTM, CDR2 ANQGSEA. This CDR3 is CSVVRQVRGYFEAFF. CDR3 DNA sequence: TGCAGCGTTGTGAGACAGGTTCGGGGGTACTTTGAAGCTTTCTTT.

This clonotype has a handful of counts. The chain combines TRBV18 with TRBJ2-5; D is ambiguous. Trimming pared 1 base from V and 4 bases from J, leaving 7 bases between. The germline V gene encodes CDR1 KGHSH and CDR2 LQKENI. The CDR3 runs to 13 residues. CDR3 coding DNA: TGTGCCAGCTCACCACGGGTCGGAGAGACCCAGTACTTC. Translated, it gives CASSPRVGETQYF.

This clonotype was seen a few times. V usage is TRBV29-1 and J usage is TRBJ1-6; D unresolved. CDR1 is SQVTM, CDR2 ANQGSEA, per germline. The CDR3 covers 13 residues. Trimming removed 6 bases at V and 7 bases at J, with 13 bases between. CDR3 protein: CSVGFGPNSPLHF. DNA of the CDR3: TGCAGCGTGGGGTTCGGTCCCAATTCACCCCTCCACTTT. Full variable domain (remainder filled in from reference TRBV29-1 and TRBJ1-6): SAVISQKPSRDICQRGTSLTIQCQVDSQVTMMFWYRQQPGQSLTLIATANQGSEATYESGFVIDKFPISRPNLTFSTLTVSNMSPEDSSIYLCSVGFGPNSPLHFGNGTRLTVT.